This T cell receptor (beta chain) was identified in a study of blood T cell repertoires in COVID-19. The method was immunoSEQ multiplex PCR; TCRdb's version includes in-frame clones alone and lacks a portion of them. The sample yields roughly 84,000 clones, approximately 80% seen once. Trimming stripped 2 bases from V and 0 bases from J, with 12 bases between. The germline CDR1 and CDR2 sequences are SGHVS and FQNEAQ. The CDR3 contains 16 residues. This clonotype was sampled from a woman aged 40 to 49 with active or convalescent COVID-19. The chain recombines TRBV7-8 with TRBJ2-3; weak D call: TRBD2 (6 bases). Source material: peripheral blood. As DNA, the CDR3 is TGTGCCAGCAGCTTAATGTCGGGACTGAGCACAGATACGCAGTATTTT. Protein product: CASSLMSGLSTDTQYF.